This record covers a single TCR beta chain. Its antigen has not been determined. No much larger clone exists at a distance of one base, and base qualities are not known. Other nucleotide sequences in the sample specify the same CDR3. Donors were healthy HIV-negative adults with no recently reported acute infections or vaccinations. Every donor was a Caucasian adult residing in Nashville, Tennessee, USA. CD4+ T cells were enriched by magnetic negative selection; naive cells were then positively selected on CD45RA, and the negative fraction formed the memory subset. Blood was obtained by leukapheresis, after which PBMCs were separated by Ficoll-Histopaque density gradient centrifugation and cryopreserved in liquid nitrogen vapor phase. Analytical flow cytometry was used to check the purity and quantity of every magnetically sorted T cell population. From each sorted fraction, genomic DNA was isolated and quantified by UV absorbance on a Nanodrop 2000c.

The data were obtained in a study of shared clonotypes between healthy human individuals (TCRdb year 2020). Context from the whole study: Three men and two women, aged 18 to 49 years, made up the cohort. For each donor, CD4 naive and CD4 memory were each given three plates, CD8 naive was given two plates, and CD8 memory was given one plate. To increase sequencing depth and limit assay-specific biases, different laboratories used diverse techniques to prepare libraries and sequence TCR repertoires. To estimate repertoire size and how much clonotype sharing occurs between individuals, the study deeply sequenced the blood TCR repertoires of about five healthy adults. Leukapheresis yielded between about 0.9 and 10 billion PBMCs per donor. The paper as a whole reports these results and caveats: Larger estimated clonotype richness was generally found for naive subsets than for memory subsets. Sharing across four donors was observed for approximately 5% of naive CD4, about 3.2% of naive CD8, 2% to 2.5% of memory CD4, and about 0.4% of memory CD8 clonotypes. The small number of donors limited the genetic and exposure-history diversity represented. Based on pairwise subsampling, the degree of clonotype sharing among donors was expected to be affected by sequencing depth. Rarefaction of sorted-subset datasets indicated incomplete sequencing despite the large sequencing depth. Sampling was restricted to blood, and TCR repertoires in tissues likely differ from the TCR repertoires found in blood. Compared with non-shared clonotypes, the clonotypes found in all four sorted-subset donors had higher generation probabilities.

TCR CDR3 regions were amplified from genomic DNA by multiplex PCR using the deep immunoSEQ assay. Genomic DNA extracted from each cell subset was distributed evenly over all wells of several immunoSEQ 96-well plates, and each plate served as one replicate. For sorted subsets, roughly 200 ng genomic DNA, equal to 25,000 to 35,000 T cell genomes, was loaded into each replicate PCR. Purified libraries were measured with a Qubit 3.0 fluorometer, size-checked on a Bioanalyzer 2100, and measured again with the KAPA Library Quantification kit. Every immunoSEQ 96-well plate was sequenced on a separate single-read 150-cycle Illumina NextSeq 550 flow cell. Per the original workflow: Because the immunoSEQ output included only junctional sequences and no quality scores, the filtering could not be the same as the filtering used for full-length reads. To assign V/J genes and CDR3, sequences were annotated using PyIR, a Python wrapper for IgBLAST v1.9, with IMGT germline references. Reads with weak V/J assignments (E-value above 1e-6), missing CDR3, stop codons, out-of-frame junctions, or ambiguous translated residues were removed. V3J clonotypes were defined as sequences sharing the same inferred V gene, J gene, and CDR3 amino acid sequence. Percentage overlap between repertoires was calculated by dividing the number of shared unique clonotypes by the size of the smaller repertoire. Repertoire richness was assessed with RTK rarefaction, the Chao1 estimator, and Recon v2.1 estimates of unobserved clonotypes. OLGA was used to compute generation probabilities for all TCRbeta clonotypes that the gDNA method yielded from a handful of donors. TCRdb limited this immuneACCESS table to in-frame rearrangements with V and J called. A share of clones is missing; checked studies link under half to unresolved V genes, and the rest is unexplained. V, J and clone size reflect that table, while D and trimming were determined from the DNA. The sample yields millions of clones; more than 90% were counted once. The leading ten clones occupy around 0.14% of the sample.

This clonotype was obtained from a young man in good health. Sequencing input: naive CD4+ T cells sorted from blood. The sample's cell subset or site label, in plain terms: CD45RA+ positively selected.

The DNA sequence follows: TGTGCCAGCAGTGAATCCCTGAACACTGAAGCTTTCTTT. The resulting protein is CASSESLNTEAFF. The rearrangement joined TRBV6-1 to TRBJ1-1; the D gene identity is not certain. Trimming takes 2 bases from V and 0 bases from J, and the germline ends sit 4 bases apart. The CDR3 covers 13 residues, taking in both the cysteine and the phenylalanine. The sequence is cut down to CDR3 DNA, 39 bases in frame from base 1. CDR1 and CDR2, looked up from the germline V gene, are MNHNS and SASEGT.